The 13 T cell receptor beta chains in this list originate from one sample, sequenced in a study of identical twins. TCRdb independently ran MiXCR on the 5' RACE reads; one entry per CDR3 protein. The data hold about 520,000 distinct CDR3 sequences, with about 20% observed a single time. These data are also associated with another study on T cells expressing NK-cell markers.

The sequencing sample was made of CD4+ T cells sorted from blood. The receptors stem from a woman aged 18-35 years in good health.

This clonotype was counted a few times. This chain uses TRBV12-3 or TRBV12-4 with TRBJ2-7; possibly TRBD1 or TRBD2 for D (5 bases each). This CDR3 is built from 14 residues. Between the trimmed V and J ends, which lost 4 bases and 2 bases, there was a span of 12 bases. The CDR3 loop reads CASSSRDGTYEQYF. DNA for the CDR3: TGTGCCAGCAGTTCCCGGGACGGAACCTACGAGCAGTACTTC.

Points on this clonotype: This may stem from a read error, because a much larger clone lies one nucleotide away. This chain uses TRBV20-1 with TRBJ2-3; TRBD2 is a possible D gene (5 bases). CDR1 and CDR2 from the germline V gene are DFQATT and SNEGSKA (reference sequence). The CDR3 runs to 15 residues. The CDR3 spells CCASRPASGTDTQYF. The CDR3 coding sequence is TGCTGTGCTAGCCGTCCCGCCAGCGGCACAGATACGCAGTATTTT.

This clonotype occurred a few times. CDR3 DNA: TGTGCCAGCAGCCAGCTTGGACAGGGGGCGAATGAGCAGTTCTTC. Amino acids: CASSQLGQGANEQFF. V is TRBV14 and J is TRBJ2-1; 11 nucleotides agree with TRBD1. The V and J ends lost 3 bases and 7 bases, in that order; junction bases with no gene match: 5. Germline V lookup: CDR1 SGHDN, CDR2 FVKESK. The length of the CDR3 is 15 residues. Full variable domain (remainder filled in from reference TRBV14 and TRBJ2-1): EAGVTQFPSHSVIEKGQTVTLRCDPISGHDNLYWYRRVMGKEIKFLLHFVKESKQDESGMPNNRFLAERTGGTYSTLKVQPAELEDSGVYFCASSQLGQGANEQFFGPGTRLTVL.

There are many counts of this clonotype. The V gene is TRBV20-1, the J gene TRBJ1-1; D possibly corresponds to TRBD1 (6 bases). CDR3 length: 11 amino acids. With 7 bases removed from V and 1 base from J, the gap between germline ends came to 7 bases. CDR1 is DFQATT, CDR2 SNEGSKA, per germline (reference sequence). In nucleotides, the CDR3 is TGCAGTGGCAGGGGGAACACTGAAGCTTTCTTT. Translated: CSGRGNTEAFF.

As concerns this clonotype: This may come from a read error, since a much larger clone is one base off. The chain combines TRBV12-3 or TRBV12-4 with TRBJ2-7; 9 bases match TRBD2. The CDR3 has 15 residues. Trimming removed 5 bases from V and 4 bases from J; junction bases left unmatched: 9. CDR3 loop: CASSRTSARLYEQYF. CDR3 DNA sequence: TGTGCCAGCAGTCGGACTAGCGCCCGTTTATACGAGCAGTACTTC.

The V and J genes are TRBV9 and TRBJ2-3; tentative D call: TRBD1 (6 bases). Germline V gene data show CDR1 as SGDLS and CDR2 as YYNGEE. This CDR3 region has 14 residues. The V and J ends lost 2 bases and 2 bases respectively, with 9 bases between them. The CDR3 DNA follows: TGTGCCAGCAGCGTCCAGGGGCTCACAGATACGCAGTATTTT. It codes for CASSVQGLTDTQYF.

The rearrangement joins TRBV9 to TRBJ1-1; the match to TRBD1 covers 9 bases. This CDR3 comprises 14 residues. Germline assignment: CDR1 SGDLS and CDR2 YYNGEE. V shed 4 bases, J shed 1 base, and the junction held 2 bases outside the gene matches. The chain's CDR3 is CASSMDRGNTEAFF. CDR3 coding DNA: TGTGCCAGCAGCATGGACAGGGGGAACACTGAAGCTTTCTTT. The variable domain in full, completed from reference TRBV9 and TRBJ1-1, reads DSGVTQTPKHLITATGQRVTLRCSPRSGDLSVYWYQQSLDQGLQFLIQYYNGEERAKGNILERFSAQQFPDLHSELNLSSLELGDSALYFCASSMDRGNTEAFFGQGTRLTVV.

V and J are TRBV1 and TRBJ2-1; the table assigns TRBD2, which was not confirmed against the DNA. TRBV1 is a documented pseudogene. This CDR3 spans 16 amino acids. The CDR3 sequence: CTSSHSSGNDYNEQFF. The CDR3 bases are TGCACCAGCAGCCACTCCAGCGGGAACGATTACAATGAGCAGTTCTTC.

The sample holds a few counts of this clonotype. The chain joins TRBV14 to TRBJ1-1; D is unclear. Germline V CDR1 and CDR2: SGHDN, FVKESK. The CDR3 is made up of 13 amino acids. Trimming took 4 bases from V and 2 from J, leaving 8 bases between them. The CDR3 sequence is CASSPGYNTEAFF. The DNA for the CDR3 is TGTGCCAGCAGCCCGGGGTATAACACTGAAGCTTTCTTT.

The CDR3 sequence: CASSFTPGVYGYTF. The CDR3 DNA is TGTGCCAGCAGTTTCACACCAGGGGTGTATGGCTACACCTTC. The chain recombines TRBV6-2 or TRBV6-3 with TRBJ1-2; maybe TRBD1 (6 bases). CDR1 is MNHEY, CDR2 SVGEGT, per germline. This CDR3 is built from 14 residues. Trimming left V 4 bases short and J 5 bases short, with 14 bases between.

The CDR3 is CSARDPIRWYEQYF. CDR3 DNA sequence: TGCAGTGCTAGAGATCCTATCAGGTGGTACGAGCAGTACTTC. This chain links TRBV20-1 with TRBJ2-7; D ambiguous. The CDR3 length is 14 residues. Trimming left V 0 bases short and J 4 bases short, with 13 bases between. Germline V gives CDR1 DFQATT, CDR2 SNEGSKA (reference sequence).

The V gene is TRBV6-1, the J gene TRBJ1-4; no definite D call. The CDR3 runs 15 residues. Germline CDR1 and CDR2: MNHNS and SASEGT. Trimming cost V 6 bases and J 3 bases, with 14 bases left between them. The CDR3 spells CASRATVPPNEKLFF. For the CDR3, the DNA is TGTGCCAGCAGGGCAACAGTTCCCCCTAATGAAAAACTGTTTTTT.

The chain recombines TRBV10-3 with TRBJ1-6; 7 bases align to TRBD1. The CDR3 covers 14 residues. J lost 7 bases, V lost 3 bases, and 3 bases had no gene match. Germline CDR1 reads ENHRY; CDR2 reads SYGVKD. The CDR3 DNA sequence: TGTGCCATCAGTGATGGGGACAGAAATTCACCCCTCCACTTT. It yields the protein CAISDGDRNSPLHF.